This is a list of T cell receptor beta chains from one sample in a study of cytomegalovirus exposure and HLA in healthy donors. Method: immunoSEQ multiplex PCR; TCRdb's copy keeps in-frame clones and lacks some. The table lists about 83,000 clones, around 81% of them singletons. What was sequenced was PBMCs. The receptor source for this set is a woman in her 30s in good health and CMV-seronegative. Each CDR3 is given with its conserved first and last residue. D genes are given only for firm matches. Clone size is given for some rows only: seen once, a few or many times, or a class if the clone is expanded.

D gene | J gene | V gene | clone size | CDR3 protein | CDR3 DNA
TRBD2 | TRBJ2-1 | TRBV7-3 | . | CASSPLSGSSYNEQFF | TGTGCCAGCAGCCCGCTTAGCGGGAGTTCCTACAATGAGCAGTTCTTC
. | TRBJ2-4 | TRBV7-2 | . | CASSPYARTVIQYF | TGTGCCAGCAGCCCATACGCCCGGACAGTAATTCAGTACTTC
TRBD2 | TRBJ2-7 | TRBV5-1 | few | CASSWEGRYEQYF | TGCGCCAGCAGCTGGGAGGGCCGCTACGAGCAGTACTTC
. | TRBJ2-3 | TRBV7-2 | few | CASSPIGVTDTQYF | TGTGCCAGCAGCCCTATAGGGGTGACAGATACGCAGTATTTT
. | TRBJ2-7 | TRBV30 | . | CASLPRERGYEQYF | TGTGCCTCCCTCCCTCGCGAAAGGGGTTACGAGCAGTACTTC
TRBD1 | TRBJ2-7 | TRBV10-3 | . | CAIRSQGTLVSEQYF | TGTGCCATCCGTTCACAGGGGACATTAGTCAGCGAGCAGTACTTC
TRBD1 | TRBJ1-1 | TRBV18 | . | CASSPSPSDRVGAEAFF | TGTGCCAGCTCACCCTCTCCTTCCGACAGGGTGGGCGCTGAAGCTTTCTTT
. | TRBJ1-4 | TRBV5-1 | . | CASRISRRDGGLIEKLFF | TGCGCCAGCAGGATATCACGCAGGGACGGTGGACTAATTGAAAAACTGTTTTTT
. | TRBJ2-3 | TRBV9 | . | CASSVGGGGGSTDTQYF | TGTGCCAGCAGCGTAGGAGGAGGGGGCGGGAGCACAGATACGCAGTATTTT
. | TRBJ2-1 | TRBV5-1 | . | CASSLAPRQTNEQFF | TGCGCCAGCAGCTTGGCCCCGCGGCAGACCAATGAGCAGTTCTTC
TRBD2 | TRBJ2-3 | TRBV7-3 | . | CASSLGGRETDTQYF | TGTGCCAGCAGCTTAGGCGGGAGAGAAACAGATACGCAGTATTTT
. | TRBJ1-1 | TRBV18 | . | CASSPSLQREAFF | TGTGCCAGCTCACCCTCCCTGCAGCGGGAAGCTTTCTTT
. | TRBJ1-2 | TRBV6-5 | . | CASSYSSSGESYTF | TGTGCCAGCAGTTACTCGTCGTCGGGGGAGAGCTACACCTTC
. | TRBJ1-1 | TRBV5-1 | . | CASSPGTRGAGTEAFF | TGCGCCAGCAGCCCCGGGACACGGGGCGCCGGCACTGAAGCTTTCTTT
. | TRBJ1-3 | TRBV7-6 | . | CASSRPGGGGGNTIYF | TGTGCCAGCAGCCGCCCGGGGGGGGGCGGTGGAAACACCATATATTTT
. | TRBJ2-5 | TRBV10-3 | . | CAISEWDTQETQYF | TGTGCCATCAGTGAGTGGGACACCCAAGAGACCCAGTACTTC
TRBD2 | TRBJ2-1 | TRBV14 | . | CASSHKAGVSHEQFF | TGTGCCAGCAGCCATAAGGCGGGGGTTAGTCATGAGCAGTTCTTC
. | TRBJ1-1 | TRBV25-1 | . | CASSGLNRIEAFF | TGTGCCAGCAGCGGACTAAACAGGATCGAGGCTTTCTTT